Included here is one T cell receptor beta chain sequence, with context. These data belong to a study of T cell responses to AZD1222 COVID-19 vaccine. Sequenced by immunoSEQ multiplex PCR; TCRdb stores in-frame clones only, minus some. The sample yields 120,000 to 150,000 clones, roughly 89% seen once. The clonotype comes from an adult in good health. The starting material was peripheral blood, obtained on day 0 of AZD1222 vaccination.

Written as DNA, the CDR3 is TGTGCCGGGGGACTAGGTGGGTCCTACGAGCAGTACTTC. It is translated as CAGGLGGSYEQYF. V usage is TRBV2 and J usage is TRBJ2-7, with TRBD2 matching 8 bases. Germline V gives CDR1 SNHLY, CDR2 FYNNEI. This CDR3 region has 13 residues. With V trimmed by 11 bases and J by 1 base, 7 bases remained unmatched.